These 27 T cell receptor beta chains came from one sample sequenced in a study of blood T cell repertoires in COVID-19. Produced via immunoSEQ multiplex PCR; TCRdb's table is partial and in-frame only. The table includes about 250,000 clones, under 90% detected once. The sample was PBMCs or T cells enriched from blood (not recorded which). These receptors were obtained from a man aged 40-50 years who had recovered from COVID-19.

The rearrangement links TRBV3-1 (or the pseudogene TRBV3-2) to TRBJ1-2; D gene unclear. Per germline, CDR1 LGHDT and CDR2 YNNKEL (reference sequence). The CDR3 covers 11 residues. V lost 3 bases and J 12 bases, leaving 11 bases between the germline ends. In DNA form, the CDR3 reads TGTGCCAGCAGCCATAGGCGGGATCACACCTTC. Its translation is CASSHRRDHTF.

The V call is TRBV7-9, the J call TRBJ1-1; D not certain. This CDR3 is built from 13 residues. Germline V lookup: CDR1 SEHNR, CDR2 FQNEAQ (reference sequence). V lost 7 bases and J lost 5, with 14 bases in between. The CDR3 sequence: CASTPGRETEAFF. The DNA for the CDR3 is TGTGCCAGCACCCCCGGGAGGGAAACTGAAGCTTTCTTT. Based on the CDR3 plus reference TRBV7-9 and TRBJ1-1, the full variable domain is DTGVSQNPRHKITKRGQNVTFRCDPISEHNRLYWYRQTLGQGPEFLTYFQNEAQLEKSRLLSDRFSAERPKGSFSTLEIQRTEQGDSAMYLCASTPGRETEAFFGQGTRLTVV.

Comment on this clone: Just one base apart from a much larger clone, this may be a read error. The gene calls are TRBV11-3 and TRBJ2-2, with 10 nucleotides matching TRBD1. CDR3 length equals 18 residues. Germline V gives CDR1 SGHNT, CDR2 YENEEA. J lost 2 bases, V lost 8 bases, and 14 bases had no gene match. The CDR3 protein is CASGPRDRGPLNTGELFF. DNA of the CDR3: TGTGCCAGCGGCCCCCGGGACAGGGGCCCGCTTAACACCGGGGAGCTGTTTTTT.

The CDR3, as DNA: TGTGCCAGCAGCCCGAGCCGTGGGAGCTCCTACGAGCAGTACTTC. Protein: CASSPSRGSSYEQYF. J is TRBJ2-7 and V is TRBV5-6; D perhaps matches TRBD2 (5 bases). CDR1 and CDR2 from the germline V gene are SGHDT and YYEEEE. Trimming removed 4 bases from V and 0 bases from J, with 14 bases in between. The CDR3 contains 15 residues.

The genes are TRBV2 and TRBJ1-2; D ambiguous. Trimming left V 4 bases short and J 4 bases short, with 7 bases between. CDR3 length equals 12 residues. In germline, CDR1 is SNHLY, CDR2 FYNNEI. As DNA, the CDR3 is TGTGCCAGCAGTGGACTAATCTATGGCTACACCTTC. Amino acids: CASSGLIYGYTF. The full variable domain, its missing parts supplied by reference TRBV2 and TRBJ1-2, is EPEVTQTPSHQVTQMGQEVILRCVPISNHLYFYWYRQILGQKVEFLVSFYNNEISEKSEIFDDQFSVERPDGSNFTLKIRSTKLEDSAMYFCASSGLIYGYTFGSGTRLTVV.

V is TRBV3-1 (or the pseudogene TRBV3-2) and J is TRBJ1-6; D is unclear. V was shortened by 0 bases and J by 8 bases, with 11 bases between the two germline ends. The CDR3 is made up of 15 amino acids. CDR1 is LGHDT, CDR2 YNNKEL, per germline (reference sequence). The CDR3 nucleotides read TGTGCCAGCAGCCAAGACGGGGATCGGGATTCACCCCTCCACTTT. Encoded protein: CASSQDGDRDSPLHF.

This chain connects TRBV11-2 to TRBJ1-2; TRBD1 might be the D (6 bases). Looked up from germline, CDR1 is SGHAT and CDR2 is FQNNGV. This CDR3 has 14 residues. The V and J ends lost 5 bases and 5 bases respectively, with 15 bases between them. CDR3: CASSPTAGEYGYTF. CDR3 sequence (DNA): TGTGCCAGCAGCCCCACGGCAGGGGAATATGGCTACACCTTC.

This clone was picked up a small number of times. This sequence joins TRBV6-5 and TRBJ1-1; D ambiguous. V lost 5 bases, J lost 6 bases, and 10 bases lay in between. The CDR3 length is 12 residues. Germline lookup yields CDR1 MNHEY and CDR2 SVGAGI. CDR3 coding DNA: TGTGCCAGCAGTCAACGGGGTCCTGAAGCTTTCTTT. As protein: CASSQRGPEAFF.

This sequence joins TRBV5-3 and TRBJ1-1; the match to TRBD1 covers 12 bases. TRBV5-3 counts as an open reading frame of uncertain function. The CDR3 is 17 amino acids. V was pared by 2 bases and J by 5 bases, with 10 bases of the junction left unmatched. The CDR3 region is CARSLPGQGAIRTEAFF. In DNA form, the CDR3 reads TGTGCCAGAAGCTTACCGGGACAGGGGGCGATAAGGACTGAAGCTTTCTTT.

The chain uses TRBV19 and TRBJ2-1; TRBD2 matches at 12 bases. The CDR3 covers 15 residues. The germline CDR1 and CDR2 sequences are LNHDA and SQIVND (reference sequence). Trimming at V came to 5 bases and at J to 4 bases, leaving 3 bases not matched to a gene. In nucleotides, the CDR3 is TGTGCCAGTAGTTTAGGACTAGCGGGGTACAATGAGCAGTTCTTC. It translates to CASSLGLAGYNEQFF.

CDR3 amino acids: CASSKEWGAFSEQPQHF. The CDR3 DNA follows: TGTGCCAGCAGCAAAGAATGGGGCGCATTTTCCGAACAGCCCCAGCATTTT. V and J are TRBV21-1 and TRBJ1-5; the D segment call TRBD1 is taken from the table without a DNA check. TRBV21-1 is termed a pseudogene. The CDR3 sequence is 17 residues long.

The chain joins TRBV9 to TRBJ2-3, with TRBD1 identical over 7 bases. The CDR3 totals 21 residues. V dropped 4 bases and J dropped 4; count of bases not matched to a gene: 27. In germline, CDR1 is SGDLS, CDR2 YYNGEE. CDR3 sequence reads: CASSLTTGQRLLTTFADTQYF. CDR3 DNA: TGTGCCAGCAGCCTAACTACGGGACAGCGTTTACTAACTACCTTTGCAGATACGCAGTATTTT.

This rearrangement joins TRBV2 to TRBJ1-1, with D hard to call. This CDR3 has 14 amino acids. The V and J ends lost 4 bases and 0 bases respectively, with 9 bases between them. Germline loops: CDR1 SNHLY, CDR2 FYNNEI. CDR3 protein: CASSGVIMNTEAFF. The CDR3 bases are TGTGCCAGCAGTGGAGTAATCATGAACACTGAAGCTTTCTTT. The full variable domain, completed using reference TRBV2 and TRBJ1-1, is EPEVTQTPSHQVTQMGQEVILRCVPISNHLYFYWYRQILGQKVEFLVSFYNNEISEKSEIFDDQFSVERPDGSNFTLKIRSTKLEDSAMYFCASSGVIMNTEAFFGQGTRLTVV.

The gene calls are TRBV29-1 and TRBJ1-4; no clear D gene. V lost 7 bases and J lost 8, with 11 bases in between. The CDR3 extends over 11 amino acids. The V gene's germline CDR1 is SQVTM and CDR2 ANQGSEA. The CDR3: CSGRVEEKLFF. In nucleotides, the CDR3 is TGCAGCGGGAGGGTAGAGGAAAAACTGTTTTTT.

The V gene is TRBV28, the J gene TRBJ2-1, with TRBD1 matching over 7 bases. Germline lookup yields CDR1 MDHEN and CDR2 SYDVKM. The CDR3 is 15 amino acids. Trimming cost V 4 bases and J 5 bases; bases outside gene matches: 8. The CDR3 DNA is TGTGCCAGCAGTTCATGGACAGGACCTAACAATGAGCAGTTCTTC. Protein sequence: CASSSWTGPNNEQFF.

The chain has TRBV11-3 and TRBJ2-3, with 8 bases fitting TRBD2. This CDR3 is built from 16 residues. Trimming cost V 2 bases and J 3 bases; bases outside gene matches: 7. In germline, CDR1 is SGHNT, CDR2 YENEEA. Here the CDR3 reads CASSLNSGGGTDTQYF. In nucleotides, the CDR3 is TGTGCCAGCAGCTTAAATTCTGGCGGGGGGACAGATACGCAGTATTTT.

V is TRBV10-3 and J is TRBJ2-5, with D maybe TRBD1 (5 bases). This CDR3 contains 13 residues. V was pared by 4 bases and J by 4 bases, with 10 bases between. The germline CDR1 and CDR2 sequences are ENHRY and SYGVKD. The CDR3 DNA is TGTGCCATCAGTGGGCAGGGCTTAGAGACCCAGTACTTC. Amino acid sequence: CAISGQGLETQYF.

The chain couples TRBV19 to TRBJ2-3; perhaps TRBD1 as D (5 bases). Germline CDR1 is LNHDA and CDR2 is SQIVND (reference sequence). This CDR3 is 14 amino acids long. Trimming pared 3 bases from V and 6 bases from J, leaving 13 bases between. CDR3 in amino acids: CASSMKRGWDTQYF. The CDR3, as DNA: TGTGCCAGTAGTATGAAAAGGGGTTGGGATACGCAGTATTTT. The full variable domain, its missing parts supplied by reference TRBV19 and TRBJ2-3, is DGGITQSPKYLFRKEGQNVTLSCEQNLNHDAMYWYRQDPGQGLRLIYYSQIVNDFQKGDIAEGYSVSREKKESFPLTVTSAQKNPTAFYLCASSMKRGWDTQYFGPGTRLTVL.

J is TRBJ2-1 and V is TRBV19; 9 bases line up with TRBD2. Germline CDR1 LNHDA, CDR2 SQIVND (reference sequence). The CDR3 length is 14 residues. V lost 1 base to trimming and J lost 8 bases; unmatched junction nucleotides: 3. DNA of the CDR3: TGTGCCAGTAGTATAGCTGAGCGGGAGGATGAGCAGTTCTTC. This sequence encodes CASSIAEREDEQFF.

The V gene is TRBV5-5, the J gene TRBJ1-3; no clear D gene. The CDR3 consists of 15 residues. CDR1 and CDR2 from the germline V gene are SGHKS and YYEKEE (reference sequence). V gave up 0 bases and J gave up 0 bases, with 7 bases separating them. CDR3 loop: CASSLVSRSGNTIYF. CDR3 DNA sequence: TGTGCCAGCAGCTTGGTCTCCCGCTCTGGAAACACCATATATTTT.

The V call is TRBV5-1, the J call TRBJ1-4; D ambiguous. The V gene lost 0 bases and the J gene lost 6 bases, with 9 bases spanning the gap. The V gene's germline CDR1 is SGHRS and CDR2 YFSETQ. The CDR3 spans 14 residues. CDR3 nucleotide sequence: TGCGCCAGCAGCTTGGTCGGTATGGATGAAAAACTGTTTTTT. This encodes CASSLVGMDEKLFF.

The chain joins TRBV2 to TRBJ2-1, with TRBD1 identical over 8 bases. V was clipped by 7 bases and J by 9 bases; unmatched bases: 14. This CDR3 is built from 15 residues. Germline V CDR1 and CDR2: SNHLY, FYNNEI. The CDR3 loop is CASTGERQGAGEQFF. CDR3 bases: TGTGCCAGCACTGGTGAGCGGCAGGGGGCAGGTGAGCAGTTCTTC.

V usage is TRBV7-2 and J usage is TRBJ2-1; a possible D gene is TRBD2 (6 bases). CDR1 SGHTA and CDR2 FQGNSA come from the germline V gene. V was trimmed by 1 base and J by 13 bases, leaving 17 bases between them. The CDR3 runs to 14 residues. CDR3 in DNA: TGTGCCAGCAGCTTAGGGCGGGACCTGCTGGAACAGTTCTTC. Its translation: CASSLGRDLLEQFF.

This clone showed up just a few times. Additional DNA sequences in this sample encode the identical CDR3. J is TRBJ2-7 and V is TRBV28; 8 nucleotides match TRBD1. CDR1 and CDR2 from the germline V gene are MDHEN and SYDVKM. The junction had 7 bases not matched to a gene; V was cut back by 3 bases and J by 6 bases. The CDR3 has 14 amino acids. The CDR3 reads CASSFPGQGFEQYF. The CDR3, as DNA: TGTGCCAGCAGTTTCCCCGGACAGGGCTTCGAGCAGTACTTC.

The chain carries TRBV7-9 and TRBJ1-4; tentatively, D is TRBD1 (5 bases). This CDR3 is built from 16 residues. V lost 4 bases to trimming and J lost 8 bases, with 20 bases between them. Germline V gene data show CDR1 as SEHNR and CDR2 as FQNEAQ (reference sequence). In DNA form, the CDR3 reads TGTGCCAGCAGCTCCCCTTTCAGGGTCCGGCAGGAAAAACTGTTTTTT. Its translation: CASSSPFRVRQEKLFF.

This clone appeared once. The V call is TRBV7-6, the J call TRBJ2-3; 10 bases agree with TRBD1. After removal of 5 bases from V and 3 bases from J, the junction contained 5 bases not matched to a gene. There are 15 residues in the CDR3. Germline V lookup: CDR1 SGHVS, CDR2 FNYEAQ. CDR3: CASSPRDRGTDTQYF. In DNA form, the CDR3 reads TGTGCCAGCAGCCCCCGGGACAGGGGAACAGATACGCAGTATTTT. Full variable domain (rest looked up from reference TRBV7-6 and TRBJ2-3): GAGVSQSPRYKVTKRGQDVALRCDPISGHVSLYWYRQALGQGPEFLTYFNYEAQQDKSGLPNDRFSAERPEGSISTLTIQRTEQRDSAMYRCASSPRDRGTDTQYFGPGTRLTVL.

The V and J genes are TRBV30 and TRBJ1-2; 7 bases fit TRBD1. In germline, CDR1 is GTSNPN, CDR2 SVGIG (reference sequence). This CDR3 has 17 residues. Unmatched junction bases numbered 10, after V lost 0 bases and J lost 0 bases. The CDR3: CAWSVLWPRGSNYGYTF. Here the CDR3 DNA reads TGTGCCTGGAGTGTACTTTGGCCCAGGGGGTCTAACTATGGCTACACCTTC. Supplemented by reference TRBV30 and TRBJ1-2, the full variable domain reads SQTIHQWPATLVQPVGSPLSLECTVEGTSNPNLYWYRQAAGRGLQLLFYSVGIGQISSEVPQNLSASRPQDRQFILSSKKLLLSDSGFYLCAWSVLWPRGSNYGYTFGSGTRLTVV.